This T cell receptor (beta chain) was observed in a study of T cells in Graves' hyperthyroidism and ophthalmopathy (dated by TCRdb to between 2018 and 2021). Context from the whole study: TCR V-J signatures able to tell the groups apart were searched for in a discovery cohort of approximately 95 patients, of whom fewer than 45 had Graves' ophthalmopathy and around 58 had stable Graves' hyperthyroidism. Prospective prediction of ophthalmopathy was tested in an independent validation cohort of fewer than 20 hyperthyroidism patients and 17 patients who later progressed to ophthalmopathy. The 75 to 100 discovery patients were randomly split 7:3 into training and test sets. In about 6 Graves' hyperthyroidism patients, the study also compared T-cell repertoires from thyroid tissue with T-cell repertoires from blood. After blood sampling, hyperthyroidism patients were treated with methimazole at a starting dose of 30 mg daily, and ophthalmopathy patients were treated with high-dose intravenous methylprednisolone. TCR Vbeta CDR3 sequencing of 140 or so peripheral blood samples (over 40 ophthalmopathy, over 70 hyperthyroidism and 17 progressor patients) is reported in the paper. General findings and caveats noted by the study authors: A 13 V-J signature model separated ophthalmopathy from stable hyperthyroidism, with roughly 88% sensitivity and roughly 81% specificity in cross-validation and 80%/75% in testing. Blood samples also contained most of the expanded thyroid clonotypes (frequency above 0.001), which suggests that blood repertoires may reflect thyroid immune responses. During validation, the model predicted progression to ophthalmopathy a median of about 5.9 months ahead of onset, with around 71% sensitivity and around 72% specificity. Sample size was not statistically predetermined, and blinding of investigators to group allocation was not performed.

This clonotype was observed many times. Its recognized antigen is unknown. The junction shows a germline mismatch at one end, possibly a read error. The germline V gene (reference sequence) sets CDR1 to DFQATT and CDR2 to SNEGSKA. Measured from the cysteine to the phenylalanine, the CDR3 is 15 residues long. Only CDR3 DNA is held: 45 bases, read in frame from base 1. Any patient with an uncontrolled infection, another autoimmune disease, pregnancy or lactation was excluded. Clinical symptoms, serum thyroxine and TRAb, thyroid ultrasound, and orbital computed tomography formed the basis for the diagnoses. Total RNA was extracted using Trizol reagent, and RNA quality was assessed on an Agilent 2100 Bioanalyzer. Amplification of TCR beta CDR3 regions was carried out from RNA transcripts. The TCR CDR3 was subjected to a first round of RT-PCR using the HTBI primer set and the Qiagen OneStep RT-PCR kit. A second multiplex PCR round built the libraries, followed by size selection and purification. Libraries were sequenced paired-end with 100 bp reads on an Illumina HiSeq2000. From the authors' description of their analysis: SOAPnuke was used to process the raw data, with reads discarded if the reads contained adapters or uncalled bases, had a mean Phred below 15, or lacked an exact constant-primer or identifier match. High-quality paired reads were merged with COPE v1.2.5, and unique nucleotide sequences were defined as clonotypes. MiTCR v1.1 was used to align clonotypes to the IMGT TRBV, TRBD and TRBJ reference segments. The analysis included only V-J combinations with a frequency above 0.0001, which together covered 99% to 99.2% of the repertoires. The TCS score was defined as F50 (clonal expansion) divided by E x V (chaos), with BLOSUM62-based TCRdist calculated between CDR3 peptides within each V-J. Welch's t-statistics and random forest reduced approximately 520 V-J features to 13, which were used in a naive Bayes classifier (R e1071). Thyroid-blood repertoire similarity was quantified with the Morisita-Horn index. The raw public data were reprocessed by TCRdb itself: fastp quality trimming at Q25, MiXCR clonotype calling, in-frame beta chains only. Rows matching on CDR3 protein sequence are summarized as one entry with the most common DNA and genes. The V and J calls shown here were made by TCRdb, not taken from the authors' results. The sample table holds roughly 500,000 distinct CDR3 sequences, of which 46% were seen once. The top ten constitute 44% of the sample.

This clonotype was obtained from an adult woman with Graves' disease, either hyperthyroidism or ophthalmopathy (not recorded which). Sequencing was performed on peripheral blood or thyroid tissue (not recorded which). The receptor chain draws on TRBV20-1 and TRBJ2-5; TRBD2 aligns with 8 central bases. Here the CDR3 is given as CSAKVIAGPQETQYF. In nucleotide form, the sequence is TGCAGCGCTAAGGTTATAGCGGGGCCCCAAGAGACCCAGTACTTC.